This section outlines one TCR beta chain sequence together with its context. Antigen specificity is unknown. The record originates from a study of T-cell reconstitution after alpha-beta-depleted transplantation in children. The study's findings and limits: About two months after transplant, alpha-beta T cells reportedly came from several hundred expanded graft clones. T-cell counts and diversity were attributed mostly to newly produced T cells one year after transplant. At day 60, the high TCRbeta diversity found in some patients originated from recipient T cells and thymic progenitors that had survived.

As it was prepared, the TCRbeta library received unique molecular identifiers. MiXCR, applied by TCRdb to the PCR reads, yields one record per CDR3 protein. The sample yields fewer than 750,000 distinct CDR3 sequences, 27% seen once. Looked up from germline, CDR1 is LGHDT and CDR2 is YNNKEL (reference sequence). V gave up 1 base and J gave up 7 bases, with 13 bases separating them. This CDR3 has 15 amino acids. The sample here was PBMCs, taken before TCRalphabeta/CD19-depleted stem cell transplant. The sequence was collected from a boy under three years old with Wiskott-Aldrich syndrome, due to receive a stem cell transplant. The chain couples TRBV3-1 to TRBJ1-4; D is possibly TRBD1 (5 bases). CDR3 loop: CASSQAGGEVEKLFF. The CDR3 DNA reads as TGTGCCAGCAGCCAAGCGGGGGGGGAGGTTGAAAAACTGTTTTTT.